These T cell receptor beta chains were read from a single sample in a study of blood T cell repertoires in COVID-19. Assay: immunoSEQ multiplex PCR; the TCRdb copy retains only in-frame clones and omits some. The sample holds roughly 170,000 clones, roughly 81% seen once. The material sequenced was peripheral blood. These receptors originate from a woman aged 45-59 years with COVID-19, enrolled during active disease. Both conserved end residues are part of each CDR3. D genes are given only for firm matches. Size is omitted from some rows. Given values are once, few, many or a class for expanded clones.

v_gene,d_gene,j_gene,abundance,CDR3nt,CDR3aa
TRBV5-1,NA,TRBJ2-7,NA,TGCGCCAGCAGCCGCTCGACAGCTTACGAGCAGTACTTC,CASSRSTAYEQYF
TRBV5-1,NA,TRBJ2-2,few,TGCGCCAGCAGCTCTACAGGGACTAGGGAGCTGTTTTTT,CASSSTGTRELFF
TRBV12-3/TRBV12-4,TRBD1,TRBJ1-1,NA,TGTGCCAGCAGTGGGACAGGCCCCACTGAAGCTTTCTTT,CASSGTGPTEAFF
TRBV30,TRBD1,TRBJ2-3,few,TGTGCCGGTGACAGGGCCCAAGGCACAGATACGCAGTATTTT,CAGDRAQGTDTQYF
TRBV29-1,NA,TRBJ1-6,once,TGCAGCGTCGTTACAGGGCCCTCACCCCTCCACTTT,CSVVTGPSPLHF
TRBV25-1,NA,TRBJ2-7,NA,TGTGCCAGCAGTGAATACGTCCACGAGCAGTACTTC,CASSEYVHEQYF
TRBV19,NA,TRBJ1-6,NA,TGTGCCAGTAGCGTCAACGGCTATAATTCACCCCTCCACTTT,CASSVNGYNSPLHF
TRBV13,TRBD1,TRBJ2-6,once,TGTGCCAGCAGCTTGGGACAGGGGAGGGCCAACGTCCTGACTTTC,CASSLGQGRANVLTF
TRBV7-9,TRBD1,TRBJ2-3,NA,TGTGCCAGCAGCTTAATCACAGGGGCAGATACGCAGTATTTT,CASSLITGADTQYF
TRBV7-2,NA,TRBJ1-1,NA,TGTGCCAGCAGTTCCTTGTGGGGCAAGACGAACACTGAAGCTTTCTTT,CASSSLWGKTNTEAFF
TRBV11-2,TRBD1,TRBJ2-2,NA,TGTGCCAGCAGGCGGGGACAGGGGATCGGGGAGCTGTTTTTT,CASRRGQGIGELFF
TRBV4-1,NA,TRBJ1-2,few,TGCGCCAGCAGCCAAGATCCACAGGGAGAGTATGGCTACACCTTC,CASSQDPQGEYGYTF
TRBV11-2,TRBD1,TRBJ1-2,few,TGTGCCAGCAGCTTGGCGGGACAGAACTATGGCTACACCTTC,CASSLAGQNYGYTF